This is a list of T cell receptor beta chains from one sample in a study of human T cells and chemical hapten exposure. TCRdb analysed the RACE reads with MiXCR anew, one entry per CDR3 protein. The data hold about 170,000 distinct CDR3 sequences, with roughly 25% observed a single time. The source material was whole blood, sampled in connection with sensitization to the hapten diphenylcyclopropenone (DPC). The receptors were sampled from a woman between 18 and 29 years old with alopecia areata. Some clones in this sample may be carry-over from other donors' samples. CDR3s include the opening cysteine and the closing phenylalanine or tryptophan.

j_call: TRBJ2-3; v_call: TRBV19; cdr3_aa: CASSPSDSRTDTQYF
j_call: TRBJ1-1; v_call: TRBV29-1; cdr3_aa: CSAPGQLNTEAFF
j_call: TRBJ1-2; v_call: TRBV18; cdr3_aa: CASSTGSTNGYTF
j_call: TRBJ2-5; v_call: TRBV20-1; cdr3_aa: CSARGYSGQKETQYF
j_call: TRBJ2-7; v_call: TRBV7-6; cdr3_aa: CASSSQRGGFGYEQYF
j_call: TRBJ1-1; v_call: TRBV27; cdr3_aa: CASSERQRNTEAFF
j_call: TRBJ2-5; v_call: TRBV28; cdr3_aa: CASSPDRVRETQYF
j_call: TRBJ1-5; v_call: TRBV5-1; cdr3_aa: CASSLQGLGNQPQHF
j_call: TRBJ2-1; v_call: TRBV7-2; cdr3_aa: CASSLRSGGLGGNEQFF
j_call: TRBJ1-1; v_call: TRBV11-2; cdr3_aa: CASSLRQGGPEAFF